This T cell receptor (beta chain) appears in the sequencing data of a study of T cell repertoires in cytomegalovirus infection. Looking at the study overall: Indications came from public TCR beta signatures; they pointed to CMV infection and to a matching HLA type. General study results and limits: HLA-C-restricted TCR beta clonotypes specific for CMV led the ex vivo response. Public TCR beta family frequency separated CMV-and-HLA carriers, including in an independent cohort.

The V and J ends lost 5 bases and 2 bases respectively, with 9 bases between them. Germline V lookup: CDR1 SGHTA, CDR2 FQGNSA. The CDR3 is 13 amino acids. TCRdb recomputed calls from the reads with MiXCR, one row per CDR3 protein. Of roughly 320,000 distinct CDR3 sequences listed, roughly 9.5% are singletons. This clonotype was detected ten times or more. Its antigen is unknown. The receptor was derived from a human donor in good health (CMV status not recorded). Some clones in this sample may be carry-over from other donors' samples. V gene TRBV7-2 combines with J gene TRBJ1-2; a weak D match, TRBD1 (6 bases). Specimen: PBMCs. The CDR3 sequence is CASSGQGNYGYTF. The CDR3 DNA sequence: TGTGCCAGCAGCGGGCAGGGGAACTATGGCTACACCTTC.